The rows below give T cell receptor beta chains drawn from one sample of a study of cytomegalovirus exposure and HLA in healthy donors. Repertoires were generated with immunoSEQ multiplex PCR, while TCRdb's copy carries only in-frame clones and drops some. The table includes some 97,000 clones, around three quarters detected once. Sample: PBMCs. The receptors were sampled from a woman in her fifties or sixties in good health and CMV-seropositive. Both conserved end residues are trimmed from each CDR3. The order of the fields is V gene, J gene, CDR3 protein.

v_call: TRBV5-1
j_call: TRBJ2-2
cdr3_aa: ASSFRTSVNTGELF

v_call: TRBV2
j_call: TRBJ1-3
cdr3_aa: ASSAMGQGDTIY

v_call: TRBV7-9
j_call: TRBJ2-7
cdr3_aa: SSSLNGPRRALEQY

v_call: TRBV7-9
j_call: TRBJ2-1
cdr3_aa: SSSLGASGGAPYNEQF

v_call: TRBV5-1
j_call: TRBJ1-3
cdr3_aa: ASSLQGEGNTIY

v_call: TRBV27
j_call: TRBJ1-5
cdr3_aa: ASSFYNQPQH

v_call: TRBV4-2
j_call: TRBJ2-5
cdr3_aa: ASSQGDRGRWQETQY

v_call: TRBV20-1
j_call: TRBJ2-1
cdr3_aa: SVESYNEQF

v_call: TRBV5-1
j_call: TRBJ2-7
cdr3_aa: ASSSLGGALET

v_call: TRBV28
j_call: TRBJ2-1
cdr3_aa: ASGALAEIYNEQF

v_call: TRBV29-1
j_call: TRBJ1-1
cdr3_aa: SDGTGGNTEAF

v_call: TRBV6-5
j_call: TRBJ2-7
cdr3_aa: ATIGLSYEQY

v_call: TRBV5-4
j_call: TRBJ2-3
cdr3_aa: ASQSNSGRIVYTQY

v_call: TRBV19
j_call: TRBJ1-1
cdr3_aa: ASSKGQGRDTEAF

v_call: TRBV2
j_call: TRBJ2-1
cdr3_aa: ASSSIDRGANEQF

v_call: TRBV30
j_call: TRBJ2-3
cdr3_aa: AWSGSGRETDTQY

v_call: TRBV5-4
j_call: TRBJ1-2
cdr3_aa: ATVLPGQGKGYT